The 10 T cell receptor beta chains in this list originate from one sample, sequenced in a study of OX40 agonist ivuxolimab in advanced cancers. Sequencing was performed with immunoSEQ multiplex PCR; in TCRdb, only in-frame clones are kept and a portion is missing. The repertoire consists of about 67,000 clones, with about 88% occurring once and the leading ten covering around 2%. This sample comprised CD4+ or CD8+ T cells sorted from blood, obtained in a trial of the OX40 agonist ivuxolimab. The source is an adult with an advanced solid tumor such as melanoma, head and neck, liver or kidney cancer.

The genes are TRBV5-1 and TRBJ1-1; D is ambiguous. The germline gives CDR1 SGHRS, CDR2 YFSETQ. The CDR3 extends over 15 amino acids. Trimming left V 0 bases short and J 1 base short, with 10 bases between. The CDR3 protein is CASSLGEVANTEAFF. CDR3 nucleotide sequence: TGCGCCAGCAGCTTGGGGGAGGTGGCGAACACTGAAGCTTTCTTT.

V and J are TRBV7-9 and TRBJ1-2; 8 bases align to TRBD1. Germline V CDR1 and CDR2: SEHNR, FQNEAQ (reference sequence). Trimming removed 5 bases from V and 6 bases from J; junction bases left unmatched: 5. The CDR3 loop spans 13 amino acids. CDR3 in amino acids: CASSLGQGHGYTF. Here the CDR3 DNA reads TGTGCCAGCAGCCTAGGACAGGGCCATGGCTACACCTTC.

The genes are TRBV2 and TRBJ2-7; no firm D call. CDR3 size: 12 residues. The V end lost 5 bases, the J end lost 4 bases, and 9 bases lay between the germline ends. Per the germline V gene, CDR1 is SNHLY and CDR2 is FYNNEI. CDR3 nucleotide sequence: TGTGCCAGCAGTCAGGACCTTTACGAGCAGTACTTC. Its protein product is CASSQDLYEQYF.

This chain links TRBV6-5 with TRBJ2-5; D is unresolved. The end of the DNA fits TRBJ2-7 better, so the J call may be wrong. CDR1 is MNHEY and CDR2 is SVGAGI in the germline V gene. This CDR3 spans 11 amino acids. The CDR3 DNA reads as TGTGCCAGCAGTAACAGCTACGAGCAGTACTTC. This codes for CASSNSYEQYF.

The chain combines TRBV5-1 with TRBJ2-3; TRBD1 agrees at 8 bases. This CDR3 is 17 amino acids long. Trimming cost V 0 bases and J 1 base; bases outside gene matches: 7. Germline values: CDR1 SGHRS, CDR2 YFSETQ. This CDR3 reads CASSLAPRGQGTDTQYF. The DNA for the CDR3 is TGCGCCAGCAGCTTGGCCCCCAGGGGGCAGGGCACAGATACGCAGTATTTT. The full variable domain, rest sourced from reference TRBV5-1 and TRBJ2-3, is KAGVTQTPRYLIKTRGQQVTLSCSPISGHRSVSWYQQTPGQGLQFLFEYFSETQRNKGNFPGRFSGRQFSNSRSEMNVSTLELGDSALYLCASSLAPRGQGTDTQYFGPGTRLTVL.

This sequence joins TRBV14 and TRBJ1-1; 7 positions match TRBD1. CDR1 and CDR2 from the germline V gene are SGHDN and FVKESK. With V trimmed by 4 bases and J by 6 bases, 5 bases remained unmatched. The CDR3 is 13 amino acids. The CDR3 sequence: CASSRGGLAEAFF. The DNA of the CDR3 is TGTGCCAGCAGCCGAGGGGGCCTAGCTGAAGCTTTCTTT.

This chain connects TRBV6-1 to TRBJ1-1, with D possibly being TRBD1 (6 bases). V gave up 9 bases and J gave up 3 bases, with 14 bases separating them. Germline loops: CDR1 MNHNS, CDR2 SASEGT. This CDR3 spans 13 amino acids. The CDR3 sequence is CASTLGGYTEAFF. DNA for the CDR3: TGTGCCAGTACCCTAGGGGGTTACACTGAAGCTTTCTTT.

CDR3 amino acids: CASSLAGQGYSPLHF. The CDR3 nucleotides read TGTGCCAGCAGCTTGGCCGGACAGGGATATTCACCCCTCCACTTT. The chain joins TRBV5-4 to TRBJ1-6, with 8 bases identical to TRBD1. Germline V gene lookup returns CDR1 SGHNT and CDR2 YYREEE (reference sequence). Losses at the gene ends were 0 bases for V and 8 bases for J; bases not matched to a gene: 4. The CDR3 has 15 amino acids.

The V gene is TRBV7-2, the J gene TRBJ2-5; D is possibly TRBD1 or TRBD2 (6 bases each). V shed 6 bases and J shed 5 bases, with 13 bases lying between them. Germline V CDR1 and CDR2: SGHTA, FQGNSA. The CDR3 is 13 amino acids. In DNA, the CDR3 is TGTGCCAGCAGGAGGGGGGAAAGGGAGACCCAGTACTTC. It is translated as CASRRGERETQYF. The variable domain in full, with the rest retrieved from reference TRBV7-2 and TRBJ2-5, is GAGVSQSPSNKVTEKGKDVELRCDPISGHTALYWYRQSLGQGLEFLIYFQGNSAPDKSGLPSDRFSAERTGGSVSTLTIQRTQQEDSAVYLCASRRGERETQYFGPGTRLLVL.

The chain uses TRBV7-8 and TRBJ2-2; D possibly matches TRBD1 or TRBD2 (5 bases each). Per the germline V gene, CDR1 is SGHVS and CDR2 is FQNEAQ. This CDR3 region has 13 residues. The V end was cut by 5 bases, the J end by 6 bases, with 10 bases between. The DNA of the CDR3 is TGTGCCAGCAGCCCCTGGGACGCCGGGGAGCTGTTTTTT. This translates into CASSPWDAGELFF.